This T cell receptor (beta chain) was sequenced during a study of identical twins. MiXCR, applied by TCRdb to the 5' RACE reads, yields one record per CDR3 protein. The table shows 500,000 to 600,000 distinct CDR3 sequences, with approximately 22% occurring only once. The junction had 4 bases not matched to a gene; V was cut back by 2 bases and J by 8 bases. CDR1 KGHSH and CDR2 LQKENI come from the germline V gene. CDR3 length: 13 residues. These same records also appear under a second study, on T cells expressing NK-cell markers.

The chain employs TRBV18 and TRBJ1-2; 8 bases are a match to TRBD1. This clonotype was obtained from a woman aged 18-29 years in good health. Sequencing was carried out using CD4+ T cells sorted from blood. The CDR3 loop reads CASSPTRQGGYTF. The CDR3 DNA reads as TGTGCCAGCTCACCAACGAGACAGGGGGGCTACACCTTC.